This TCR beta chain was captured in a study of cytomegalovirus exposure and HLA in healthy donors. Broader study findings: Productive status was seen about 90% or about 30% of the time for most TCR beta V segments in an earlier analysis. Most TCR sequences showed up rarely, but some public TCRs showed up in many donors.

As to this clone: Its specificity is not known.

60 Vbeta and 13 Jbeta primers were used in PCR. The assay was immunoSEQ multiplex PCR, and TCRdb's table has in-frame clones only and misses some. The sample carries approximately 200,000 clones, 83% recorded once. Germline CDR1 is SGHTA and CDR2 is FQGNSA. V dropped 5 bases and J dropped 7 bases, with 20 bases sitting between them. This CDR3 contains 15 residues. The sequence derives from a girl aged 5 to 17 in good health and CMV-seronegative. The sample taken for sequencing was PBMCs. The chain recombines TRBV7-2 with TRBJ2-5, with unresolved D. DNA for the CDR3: TGTGCCAGCAGCACCGAGGCCCCCCCGGTGGCGACCCAGTACTTC. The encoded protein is CASSTEAPPVATQYF. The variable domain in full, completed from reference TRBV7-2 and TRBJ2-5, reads GAGVSQSPSNKVTEKGKDVELRCDPISGHTALYWYRQSLGQGLEFLIYFQGNSAPDKSGLPSDRFSAERTGGSVSTLTIQRTQQEDSAVYLCASSTEAPPVATQYFGPGTRLLVL.